Below, 9 T cell receptor beta chains from the same sample are listed, as sequenced in a study of persistence of HIV-infected CD4 T cells. The libraries were made with immunoSEQ version 4 in survey mode. Sequenced by immunoSEQ multiplex PCR; TCRdb stores in-frame clones only, minus some. Seen here are fewer than 50,000 clones, roughly nine tenths observed once, and the top ten hold approximately 1.8%. No cognate antigen is known for these TCRs. Anti-CD3/anti-CD28 beads served as a nonspecific positive control stimulus. CD4+ T cells upregulating both CD40 ligand and CD69 were sorted as responding cells. The sample was CD4+ T cells sorted from PBMCs after approximately 20-hour stimulation, taken from a patient who received antiretroviral therapy. These receptor sequences come from an adult man with HIV who was CMV-seropositive.

The chain links TRBV20-1 to TRBJ2-1; 8 bases are shared with TRBD2. CDR1 is DFQATT and CDR2 is SNEGSKA in the germline V gene (reference sequence). The CDR3 contains 14 residues. Germline trimming cut 3 bases from V and 7 bases from J; bases unmatched to any gene: 8. CDR3 sequence reads: CSASLGGANNEQFF. CDR3 DNA sequence: TGCAGTGCTAGTCTCGGGGGGGCCAATAATGAGCAGTTCTTC.

The chain is built from TRBV10-1 and TRBJ2-3, with D possibly matching TRBD2 (5 bases). V lost 0 bases, J lost 1 base, and 8 bases lay in between. This CDR3 is built from 15 residues. CDR1 WNHNN and CDR2 SYGVQD come from the germline V gene (reference sequence). The CDR3 reads CASSESFGGTDTQYF. The CDR3 region has the DNA TGCGCCAGCAGTGAGTCGTTCGGGGGCACAGATACGCAGTATTTT.

The V call is TRBV30, the J call TRBJ1-2, with TRBD1 as a possible D gene (5 bases). The CDR3 extends over 14 amino acids. The V end lost 3 bases, the J end lost 4 bases, and 15 bases lay between the germline ends. The V gene's germline CDR1 is GTSNPN and CDR2 SVGIG (reference sequence). Here the CDR3 DNA reads TGTGCCTGGAGACCCGGTAACACAGGCTATGGCTACACCTTC. Its protein is CAWRPGNTGYGYTF. The full variable domain, its missing parts supplied by reference TRBV30 and TRBJ1-2, is SQTIHQWPATLVQPVGSPLSLECTVEGTSNPNLYWYRQAAGRGLQLLFYSVGIGQISSEVPQNLSASRPQDRQFILSSKKLLLSDSGFYLCAWRPGNTGYGYTFGSGTRLTVV.

The CDR3 DNA sequence: TGTGCCAGCTCACCACCAGTACAGGGAAGCACCGGGGAGCTGTTTTTT. Translated: CASSPPVQGSTGELFF. The V gene is TRBV18, the J gene TRBJ2-2; weak D call: TRBD1 (6 bases). The CDR3 has 16 residues. Germline lookup yields CDR1 KGHSH and CDR2 LQKENI. V was cut by 0 bases and J by 4 bases, with 12 bases left in between. The variable domain in full, completed from reference TRBV18 and TRBJ2-2, reads NAGVMQNPRHLVRRRGQEARLRCSPMKGHSHVYWYRQLPEEGLKFMVYLQKENIIDESGMPKERFSAEFPKEGPSILRIQQVVRGDSAAYFCASSPPVQGSTGELFFGEGSRLTVL.

A few counts support this clone. This chain joins TRBV9 and TRBJ1-2, with D possibly TRBD1 on 6 matching bases. The CDR3 has 14 amino acids. Germline V gives CDR1 SGDLS, CDR2 YYNGEE. The V gene lost 4 bases and the J gene lost 5 bases, with 15 bases spanning the gap. The CDR3 reads CASSTGTQLYGYTF. For the CDR3, the DNA is TGTGCCAGCAGCACTGGGACACAACTGTATGGCTACACCTTC.

This chain links TRBV18 with TRBJ2-7, with 7 bases fitting TRBD1. This CDR3 has 15 residues. Losses at the gene ends were 3 bases for V and 0 bases for J; bases not matched to a gene: 5. CDR1 is KGHSH and CDR2 is LQKENI in the germline V gene. The CDR3 region has the DNA TGTGCCAGCTCACCGACCGGGACAGCCTCCTACGAGCAGTACTTC. Protein product: CASSPTGTASYEQYF.

This chain links TRBV28 with TRBJ2-3; 9 bases fit TRBD2. The CDR3 consists of 15 residues. From germline, CDR1 is MDHEN and CDR2 SYDVKM. The V and J ends lost 3 bases and 2 bases, in that order; junction bases with no gene match: 3. CDR3 region: CASSFSGGTTDTQYF. The CDR3 nucleotides are TGTGCCAGCAGTTTCAGCGGGGGGACCACAGATACGCAGTATTTT. The full variable domain, in which reference TRBV28 and TRBJ2-3 provide the parts outside the CDR3, is DVKVTQSSRYLVKRTGEKVFLECVQDMDHENMFWYRQDPGLGLRLIYFSYDVKMKEKGDIPEGYSVSREKKERFSLILESASTNQTSMYLCASSFSGGTTDTQYFGPGTRLTVL.

The chain links TRBV3-1 (or the pseudogene TRBV3-2) to TRBJ1-4; unclear D gene. V lost 5 bases, J lost 7 bases, and 14 bases lay in between. This CDR3 has 14 amino acids. Germline V gene sequence: CDR1 LGHDT, CDR2 YNNKEL (reference sequence). In nucleotides, the CDR3 is TGTGCCAGCAGCTCCCCGGATTGGGCTGAAAAACTGTTTTTT. This sequence encodes CASSSPDWAEKLFF.

The chain links TRBV7-6 to TRBJ2-2; D is ambiguous. CDR1 and CDR2 (germline): SGHVS, FNYEAQ. CDR3 length: 15 residues. V dropped 5 bases and J dropped 8 bases, with 18 bases sitting between them. This chain's CDR3 is CASSLTLVGSGELFF. The CDR3 DNA follows: TGTGCCAGCAGCCTGACATTAGTCGGATCGGGGGAGCTGTTTTTT.